Included here is one T cell receptor beta chain sequence, with context. The same CDR3 is also encoded by other DNA sequences in this sample. PCR employed 60 Vbeta and 13 Jbeta primers. Generated by immunoSEQ multiplex PCR, the TCRdb table keeps only in-frame clones and is missing some. There are roughly 200,000 clones in the sample; around 79% occur only once, and about 1.4% lies in the top ten. The data originate from a study of cytomegalovirus exposure and HLA in healthy donors. Study overall: Some 85 million unique TCRs, all from HLA-typed donors, were included in an early release of the data.

The sequenced material came from PBMCs. This receptor was taken from a girl aged 10-17 years in good health and CMV-seropositive.

The CDR3 DNA reads as TGTGCCAGCAGTGGGAGGGGCCGCGTCGATGAAAAACTGTTTTTT. Encoded protein: CASSGRGRVDEKLFF. The chain employs TRBV25-1 and TRBJ1-4, with D maybe TRBD1 (5 bases). Germline loops: CDR1 MGHDK, CDR2 SYGVNS. The V end was cut by 4 bases, the J end by 6 bases, with 15 bases between. This CDR3 region has 15 residues.